This is a list of T cell receptor beta chains from one sample in a study of cytomegalovirus exposure and HLA in healthy donors. Profiled with immunoSEQ multiplex PCR; TCRdb holds only in-frame clones, not every one. The data contain some 170,000 clones, approximately 86% of them seen just once; the ten biggest clones take up under 2.5%. The sequenced sample was PBMCs. Receptor source: a man younger than 45 in good health and CMV-seropositive. Each CDR3 is given with its conserved first and last residue. The size of a clone is reported for some rows only, either as once, few or many, or as a class for expanded clones.

V gene	J gene	clone size	CDR3 protein
TRBV7-2	TRBJ2-7	.	CASSLVGGTPYEQYF
TRBV4-1	TRBJ1-3	.	CASSPGLLARNTIYF
TRBV7-2	TRBJ2-2	.	CASSLQGLNSGELFF
TRBV5-5	TRBJ2-2	.	CASSLFSGATGELFF
TRBV7-9	TRBJ2-2	few	CASSLDSQFYTGELFF
TRBV5-1	TRBJ1-5	.	CASSLGRDRGEVWRYSNQPQHF
TRBV6-1	TRBJ2-5	few	CASSEAVVAGFQETQYF
TRBV9	TRBJ1-2	.	CASSAWTGGDYGYTF
TRBV9	TRBJ1-4	.	CASSGDRQKLFF
TRBV6-5	TRBJ2-7	.	CASRRGQGSYEQYF
TRBV5-1	TRBJ2-3	.	CASSPQGRGTDTQYF
TRBV6-1	TRBJ1-6	.	CATIGAFNNSPLHF
TRBV2	TRBJ2-2	.	CASSEALQGLTGELFF
TRBV27	TRBJ2-1	once	CASSPSGLLYNEQFF
TRBV6-6	TRBJ1-1	.	CASSPGGSANTEAFF
TRBV12-5	TRBJ2-6	.	CASVGVGPGANVLTF
TRBV19	TRBJ2-3	few	CASSRQGADTQYF
TRBV7-9	TRBJ2-5	.	CASSLGRVETQYF
TRBV30	TRBJ2-5	.	CAWSKPGLASETQYF
TRBV27	TRBJ2-5	.	CASSTPSRGGRGETQYF
TRBV27	TRBJ2-7	.	CASIGLDYEQYF
TRBV7-6	TRBJ2-3	.	CASSFPGRGDTQYF